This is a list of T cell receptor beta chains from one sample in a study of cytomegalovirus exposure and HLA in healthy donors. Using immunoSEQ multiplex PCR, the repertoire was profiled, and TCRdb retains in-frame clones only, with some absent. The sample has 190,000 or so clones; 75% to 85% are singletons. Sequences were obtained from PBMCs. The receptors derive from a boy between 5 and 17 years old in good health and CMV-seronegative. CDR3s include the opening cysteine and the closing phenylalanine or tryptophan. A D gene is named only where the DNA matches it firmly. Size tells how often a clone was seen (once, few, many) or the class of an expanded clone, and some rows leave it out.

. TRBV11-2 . CASSLPVGGELFF
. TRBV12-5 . CASGLVPAGVGNTIYF
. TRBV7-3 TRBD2 CASSRAGGHAGELFF
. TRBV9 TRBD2 CASSVSSGAYEQYF
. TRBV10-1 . CASGFQASIPRTLGSYNSPLHF
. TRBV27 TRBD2 CASTLGGTSGSHEQYF
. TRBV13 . CASSTVRVSDTGELFF
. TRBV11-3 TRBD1 CASSSGTGYGETQYF
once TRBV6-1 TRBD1 CASSTDRGSGNTIYF
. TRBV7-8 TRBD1 CASSQINPGQVPYEQYF
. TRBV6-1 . CASTTEGRSGAFF
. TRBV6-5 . CASSMAGDPDTQYF
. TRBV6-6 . CASSFINQPQHF
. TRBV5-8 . CASSFFSYEQYF
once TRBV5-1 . CASSLARDMRGYTF
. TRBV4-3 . CASSQVQGVPYEQYF
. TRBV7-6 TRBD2 CASSPRPGAGGPYNEQFF
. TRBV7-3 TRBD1 CASSLGQGSQPQHF
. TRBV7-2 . CASLSRSRRGELFF
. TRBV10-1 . CASSEIGGNNEQFF
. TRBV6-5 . CASSYSFLGELFF
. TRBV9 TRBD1 CASSTRTGDNTDTQYF
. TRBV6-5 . CASSYSPTDPYGYTF
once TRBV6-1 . CASSRDTEAFF
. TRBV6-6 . CASSSEIYEQYF
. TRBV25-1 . CASSDLGFAGNVAEQYF
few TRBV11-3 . CASSLKYSYEQYF
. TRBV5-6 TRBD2 CASSLASYILAGQETQYF
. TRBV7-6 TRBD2 CASSLVVVLAGGRLNEQFF
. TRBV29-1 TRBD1 CSVGDRGPAGNQPQHF
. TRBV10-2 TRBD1 CASSATTGYYEQYF
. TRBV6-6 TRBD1 CASSSFDRGAEAFF
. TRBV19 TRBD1 CASSDRTGTENTEAFF
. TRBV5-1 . CASSLIAGSAETQYF
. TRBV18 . CASSPVLATDTQYF
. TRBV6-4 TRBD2 CASSPGTSRFNEQFF
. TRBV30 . CAWRRGDRNSYEQYF
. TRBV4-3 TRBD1 CASSQARDRGYEQYF
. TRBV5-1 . CASSWGEPPYNEQFF
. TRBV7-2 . CASSLDYSSAGQGYTF
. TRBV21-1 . CASSYGCTF
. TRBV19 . CASSIPWANEQFF
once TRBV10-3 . CAIGVRVTGANYGYTF
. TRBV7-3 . CASSLGEGTEAFF
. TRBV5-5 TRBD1 CASSLGLTGTGASYEQYF
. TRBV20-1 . CSARSREAFF
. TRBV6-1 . CASSATANYGYTF
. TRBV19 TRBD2 CASSMAGRGGYANEQFF
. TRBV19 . CASSIRGTVALNTEAFF
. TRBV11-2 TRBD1 CASSRDREKPFF
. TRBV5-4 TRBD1 CASSLVPGQGSETQYF
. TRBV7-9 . CASSTSRGQRNTIYF
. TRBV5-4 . CASSLAVRDEQYF
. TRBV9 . CASSVGAGAGGETQYF
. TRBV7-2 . CASSFSRRETDTQYF